The rows below give T cell receptor beta chains drawn from one sample of a study of identical twins. TCRdb re-called the 5' RACE reads through MiXCR, storing one row per CDR3 protein. This sample has fewer than 900,000 distinct CDR3 sequences, with approximately 21% found just once. These data are also associated with another study on T cells expressing NK-cell markers.

Sample: PBMCs. These receptors all stem from a woman aged 18-29 years in good health. Each CDR3 is given with its conserved first and last residue.

CDR3: CASSQEDSSYNEQFF
V: TRBV4-1
J: TRBJ2-1

CDR3: CASSWGGGPVREQYF
V: TRBV12-3/TRBV12-4
J: TRBJ2-7

CDR3: CASSWGRYSVRTEAFF
V: TRBV3-1
J: TRBJ1-1

CDR3: CSAAGGAGAGELFF
V: TRBV20-1
J: TRBJ2-2

CDR3: CSTRLAGANVLTF
V: TRBV20-1
J: TRBJ2-6

CDR3: CSAGAGNTGELFF
V: TRBV20-1
J: TRBJ2-2

CDR3: CASAAVTEGNQPQHF
V: TRBV27
J: TRBJ1-5

CDR3: CASTTINTEAFF
V: TRBV19
J: TRBJ1-1

CDR3: CASSPTRTGGPEAFF
V: TRBV12-3/TRBV12-4
J: TRBJ1-1

CDR3: CASSQEGPAGTGELFF
V: TRBV4-3
J: TRBJ2-2

CDR3: CAISDRQGIYNEQFF
V: TRBV10-3
J: TRBJ2-1

CDR3: CASSKQGAISYNEQFF
V: TRBV7-2
J: TRBJ2-1

CDR3: CASSPDTRWTEAFF
V: TRBV12-3/TRBV12-4
J: TRBJ1-1

CDR3: CASSLNQGPQHF
V: TRBV5-6
J: TRBJ1-5

CDR3: CSADQGAFETQYF
V: TRBV20-1
J: TRBJ2-5

CDR3: CSAQRGASSDEQFF
V: TRBV20-1
J: TRBJ2-1

CDR3: CASSIRPRDRGRTGELFF
V: TRBV27
J: TRBJ2-2

CDR3: CSASGWGARPEQYF
V: TRBV20-1
J: TRBJ2-7

CDR3: CASMTSGGQEAQYF
V: TRBV12-3/TRBV12-4
J: TRBJ2-5

CDR3: CASSLAGGGENGEAFF
V: TRBV7-8
J: TRBJ1-1

CDR3: CASTIGGAYYNEQFF
V: TRBV12-3/TRBV12-4
J: TRBJ2-1

CDR3: CASQSNEKLFF
V: TRBV18
J: TRBJ1-4

CDR3: CASNGGPRETQYF
V: TRBV7-2
J: TRBJ2-5

CDR3: CAIRGTGWTEAFF
V: TRBV10-3
J: TRBJ1-1

CDR3: CATKTGGRTDTQYF
V: TRBV6-1
J: TRBJ2-3

CDR3: CASSFLGLDGFF
V: TRBV12-3/TRBV12-4
J: TRBJ2-1

CDR3: CASSRLGFDGELFF
V: TRBV11-3
J: TRBJ2-2

CDR3: CASSLTLTDNEQFF
V: TRBV7-3
J: TRBJ2-1

CDR3: CASSLRAGDEQYF
V: TRBV7-3
J: TRBJ2-7

CDR3: CASSLVGAGAFF
V: TRBV7-2
J: TRBJ1-1

CDR3: CSVGPALSGRANTGELFF
V: TRBV29-1
J: TRBJ2-2

CDR3: CASSPPGLAGNTGELFF
V: TRBV18
J: TRBJ2-2

CDR3: CSALDRVDNSPLHF
V: TRBV20-1
J: TRBJ1-6